This TCR beta chain emerged from a study of T-cell reconstitution after alpha-beta-depleted transplantation in children. Study outcomes and limitations: In patients about two months after transplant, alpha-beta T cells reportedly arose from several hundred expanded graft clones. At day 60, the high TCRbeta diversity found in some patients originated from recipient T cells and thymic progenitors that had survived. By one year post-transplant, T-cell counts and diversity largely arose from T cells that were newly produced.

Germline V CDR1 and CDR2: SGHKS, YYEKEE (reference sequence). The CDR3 is 15 amino acids. The V end was cut by 8 bases, the J end by 8 bases, with 23 bases between. The TCRbeta library was prepared with unique molecular identifiers. TCRdb ran MiXCR on the PCR reads and lists one entry per CDR3 protein. Of 250,000 to 300,000 distinct CDR3 sequences in the sample, about a tenth are singletons; the top ten hold 7.5%. As to this clonotype: What it binds is unknown.

The rearrangement links TRBV5-5 to TRBJ2-1; D may match TRBD1 or TRBD2 (5 bases each). The receptor was isolated from a boy less than two years old with acute myeloid leukemia, due to receive a stem cell transplant. Specimen: PBMCs, collected before TCRalphabeta/CD19-depleted stem cell transplant. DNA of the CDR3: TGTGCCAGTAAAATCCGGGACCCAGGCCCCTATGAGCAGTTCTTC. This gives the protein CASKIRDPGPYEQFF.